This TCR beta chain was obtained from a study of T cell responses to AZD1222 COVID-19 vaccine. Here immunoSEQ multiplex PCR was the method, and the copy in TCRdb shows in-frame clones only, minus some. Of about 220,000 clones detected, under 95% appear once; the ten largest clones hold around 1%. Deletions cut 2 bases from V and 4 bases from J, with 8 bases between. Germline lookup yields CDR1 MNHEY and CDR2 SVGAGI. The CDR3 extends over 14 amino acids. The TCR originated in an adult in good health. V usage is TRBV6-5 and J usage is TRBJ2-2, with a possible D match to TRBD2 (7 bases). The sample was peripheral blood, taken on day 0 of MenACWY control vaccination. The CDR3 DNA sequence: TGTGCCAGCAGTTACGGGGGGGCCACCGGGGAGCTGTTTTTT. Amino acids: CASSYGGATGELFF.